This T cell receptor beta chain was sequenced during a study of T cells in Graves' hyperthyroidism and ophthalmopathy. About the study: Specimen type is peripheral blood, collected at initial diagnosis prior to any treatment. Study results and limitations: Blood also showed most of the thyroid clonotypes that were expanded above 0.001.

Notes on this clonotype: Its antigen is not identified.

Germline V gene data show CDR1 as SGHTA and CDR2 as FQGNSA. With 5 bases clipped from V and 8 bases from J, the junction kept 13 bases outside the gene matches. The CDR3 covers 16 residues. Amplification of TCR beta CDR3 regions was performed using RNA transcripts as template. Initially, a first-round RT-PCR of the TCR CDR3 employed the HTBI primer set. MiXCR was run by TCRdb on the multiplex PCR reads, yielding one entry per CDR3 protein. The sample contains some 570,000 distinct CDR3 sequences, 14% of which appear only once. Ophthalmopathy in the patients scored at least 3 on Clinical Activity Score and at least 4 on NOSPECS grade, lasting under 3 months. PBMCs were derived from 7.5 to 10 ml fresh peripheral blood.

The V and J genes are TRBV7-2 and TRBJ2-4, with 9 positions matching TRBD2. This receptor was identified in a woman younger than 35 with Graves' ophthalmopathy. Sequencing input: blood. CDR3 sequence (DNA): TGTGCCAGCAGCCGACTAGCGGCAGTGCGCGGGGACATTCAGTACTTC. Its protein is CASSRLAAVRGDIQYF.